One sample yielded the 30 T cell receptor beta chains listed below, sequenced in a study of T-cell reconstitution after alpha-beta-depleted transplantation in children. It was with unique molecular identifiers that the TCRbeta library was prepared. One entry per CDR3 protein, called by TCRdb with MiXCR from the PCR reads. The sample lists 300,000 to 350,000 distinct CDR3 sequences, about a quarter seen once, with around 9.9% in the top ten. This material consisted of PBMCs, mostly from graft donor cells, taken 180 days after TCRalphabeta/CD19-depleted stem cell transplant. These receptors all come from a male patient younger than 18 who had a stem cell transplant for acute lymphoblastic leukemia, so the T cells may come from the graft donor.

This chain connects TRBV7-8 to TRBJ1-5; D is uncertain. Trimming stripped 1 base from V and 9 bases from J, with 22 bases between. The CDR3 runs to 17 residues. Per the germline V gene, CDR1 is SGHVS and CDR2 is FQNEAQ. CDR3 in DNA: TGTGCCAGCAGCTTAGTCGCTCATTGGGTCCGACTTGGGCCCCAGCATTTT. As protein: CASSLVAHWVRLGPQHF.

The V and J genes are TRBV12-3 or TRBV12-4 and TRBJ2-1, with D possibly TRBD1 on 6 matching bases. V was shortened by 7 bases and J by 8 bases, with 21 bases between the two germline ends. The CDR3 has 15 residues. Here the CDR3 DNA reads TGTGCCAGCAAGGCAGAGGGGGACCCTTATGATGAGCAGTTCTTC. Translating it yields CASKAEGDPYDEQFF.

Here the CDR3 reads CSARDRGHFLYEQYF. In DNA, the CDR3 is TGCAGTGCTAGGGACAGGGGGCACTTTCTGTACGAGCAGTACTTC. This chain uses TRBV20-1 with TRBJ2-7; 11 nucleotides match TRBD1. Germline V gives CDR1 DFQATT, CDR2 SNEGSKA (reference sequence). The CDR3 totals 15 residues. J was trimmed by 4 bases and V by 3 bases; bases with no gene match: 8.

This clonotype was found a few times. This chain connects TRBV12-3 or TRBV12-4 to TRBJ1-4; no reliable D call. The V and J ends lost 5 bases and 5 bases respectively, with 15 bases between them. The CDR3 extends over 15 amino acids. The chain's CDR3 is CASSPRSVYNEKLFF. DNA for the CDR3: TGTGCCAGCAGTCCTCGATCAGTTTACAATGAAAAACTGTTTTTT.

This chain links TRBV7-9 with TRBJ2-1; D is unresolved. There are 13 residues in the CDR3. Germline CDR1 and CDR2: SEHNR and FQNEAQ (reference sequence). Trimming shortened V by 5 bases and J by 6 bases, and 11 bases separated the two germline ends. In nucleotides, the CDR3 is TGTGCCAGCAGCCCCCCCGGGTTCAATGAGCAGTTCTTC. Amino acids: CASSPPGFNEQFF.

The chain uses TRBV7-9 and TRBJ2-7; 8 bases fit TRBD2. J gave up 2 bases and V 5 bases, and 11 bases lay outside the gene matches. The CDR3 sequence is 16 residues long. The V gene's germline CDR1 is SEHNR and CDR2 FQNEAQ (reference sequence). The CDR3 sequence is CASSPTRAGGTYEQYF. CDR3 in DNA: TGTGCCAGCAGCCCCACGAGGGCGGGAGGTACCTACGAGCAGTACTTC.

This clonotype was counted once. The V gene is TRBV7-3, the J gene TRBJ2-3; 9 bases match TRBD2. This CDR3 contains 16 residues. Germline V gene data show CDR1 as SGHTA and CDR2 as FQGTGA. Unmatched junction bases numbered 12, after V lost 5 bases and J lost 6 bases. The CDR3 sequence: CASSLLAGPSEDTQYF. In nucleotides, the CDR3 is TGTGCCAGCAGCCTGCTAGCGGGACCATCCGAGGATACGCAGTATTTT.

The J gene is TRBJ1-5, the V gene TRBV27; a weak D match, TRBD1 (6 bases). The germline V gene encodes CDR1 MNHEY and CDR2 SMNVEV (reference sequence). This CDR3 is built from 16 residues. V was cut by 5 bases and J by 0 bases, with 14 bases left in between. The CDR3 DNA follows: TGTGCCAGCAGTCCAAGACAGGAGACTAGCAATCAGCCCCAGCATTTT. This codes for CASSPRQETSNQPQHF.

CDR3: CASSLADSVTTGELFF. The DNA of the CDR3 is TGTGCCAGCAGCTTAGCAGACAGTGTAACCACCGGGGAGCTGTTTTTT. V usage is TRBV7-9 and J usage is TRBJ2-2; D may be TRBD1 (5 bases). With 0 bases removed from V and 4 bases from J, the gap between germline ends came to 12 bases. Germline V gives CDR1 SEHNR, CDR2 FQNEAQ (reference sequence). The CDR3 runs 16 residues.

Written as DNA, the CDR3 is TGTACCAGCAGCTTAGCGAATCTAGTAAGCACAGATACGCAGTATTTT. This translates into CTSSLANLVSTDTQYF. V is TRBV7-2 and J is TRBJ2-3, with D uncertain. CDR3 size: 16 residues. Germline V gene lookup returns CDR1 SGHTA and CDR2 FQGNSA. The V and J ends lost 0 bases and 0 bases respectively, with 10 bases between them.

This clonotype was seen a handful of times. This sequence joins TRBV4-1 and TRBJ2-2; D remains ambiguous. The ends were cut back, 0 bases at V and 6 bases at J, with 5 bases in the middle. Germline V gene sequence: CDR1 MGHRA, CDR2 YSYEKL. This CDR3 contains 13 residues. As DNA, the CDR3 is TGCGCCAGCAGCCAAGAGGGTCCCGGGGAGCTGTTTTTT. Residues: CASSQEGPGELFF.

V and J are TRBV20-1 and TRBJ1-1; D is uncertain. Germline assignment: CDR1 DFQATT and CDR2 SNEGSKA (reference sequence). V lost 2 bases, J lost 3 bases, and 7 bases lay in between. The CDR3 has 12 amino acids. The CDR3 loop reads CSARSQYTEAFF. CDR3 in DNA: TGCAGTGCTAGAAGCCAGTACACTGAAGCTTTCTTT.

This clonotype appeared a few times. The J gene is TRBJ2-3, the V gene TRBV3-1; the D is unclear. Germline V gives CDR1 LGHDT, CDR2 YNNKEL (reference sequence). V was shortened by 1 base and J by 4 bases, with 3 bases between the two germline ends. This CDR3 spans 12 amino acids. The CDR3 DNA sequence: TGTGCCAGCAGCCAAGTGGCAGATACGCAGTATTTT. Protein sequence: CASSQVADTQYF.

This clonotype was counted only a few times. The rearrangement links TRBV4-1 to TRBJ1-1; D call uncertain. Trimming took 2 bases from V and 4 from J, leaving 11 bases between them. The CDR3 sequence is 14 residues long. Germline-derived CDR1 and CDR2 are MGHRA and YSYEKL. DNA of the CDR3: TGCGCCAGCAGCCAATGGAGCCGGGGCACTGAAGCTTTCTTT. This gives the protein CASSQWSRGTEAFF.

V gene TRBV5-5 combines with J gene TRBJ2-3; no definite D call. V lost 0 bases to trimming and J lost 2 bases, with 13 bases between them. This CDR3 is 16 amino acids long. CDR1 and CDR2 from the germline V gene are SGHKS and YYEKEE (reference sequence). The CDR3 sequence is CASSLEGLGFTDTQYF. In nucleotides, the CDR3 is TGTGCCAGCAGCTTGGAGGGTCTGGGCTTCACAGATACGCAGTATTTT.

This chain connects TRBV12-3 or TRBV12-4 to TRBJ1-5; D is unclear. The CDR3 covers 13 residues. The V gene lost 5 bases and the J gene lost 0 bases, with 5 bases spanning the gap. Here the CDR3 DNA reads TGTGCCAGCAGTCCAGATAGCAATCAGCCCCAGCATTTT. This encodes CASSPDSNQPQHF.

This clonotype was observed a few times. The chain recombines TRBV5-1 with TRBJ1-2; D may be TRBD1 (6 bases). The V and J ends lost 0 bases and 7 bases respectively, with 13 bases between them. From germline, CDR1 is SGHRS and CDR2 YFSETQ. CDR3 size: 14 residues. The CDR3 sequence: CASSLEPGDFGYTF. DNA for the CDR3: TGCGCCAGCAGCTTGGAACCAGGGGATTTTGGCTACACCTTC. The whole variable domain, filled in from reference TRBV5-1 and TRBJ1-2, reads KAGVTQTPRYLIKTRGQQVTLSCSPISGHRSVSWYQQTPGQGLQFLFEYFSETQRNKGNFPGRFSGRQFSNSRSEMNVSTLELGDSALYLCASSLEPGDFGYTFGSGTRLTVV.

This chain connects TRBV7-9 to TRBJ2-5; TRBD2 agrees at 8 bases. Looked up from germline, CDR1 is SEHNR and CDR2 is FQNEAQ (reference sequence). V shed 11 bases and J 5 bases; nucleotides not matched to a gene: 7. The CDR3 spans 12 residues. CDR3 sequence: CASREGFETQYF. The DNA of the CDR3 is TGTGCCTCCCGGGAGGGCTTCGAGACCCAGTACTTC.

This chain uses TRBV5-1 with TRBJ2-2; weak D call: TRBD2 (5 bases). Per the germline V gene, CDR1 is SGHRS and CDR2 is YFSETQ. V shed 7 bases and J shed 6 bases, with 10 bases lying between them. This CDR3 comprises 12 residues. The CDR3, as DNA: TGCGCCAGCCAAAGAGGGTCCGGGGAGCTGTTTTTT. It is translated as CASQRGSGELFF.

This clonotype was detected a few times. V and J are TRBV20-1 and TRBJ1-1; unclear D gene. This CDR3 is 13 amino acids long. Per germline, CDR1 DFQATT and CDR2 SNEGSKA (reference sequence). Trimming took 0 bases from V and 6 from J, leaving 11 bases between them. CDR3: CSARDFRTAEAFF. CDR3 sequence (DNA): TGCAGTGCTAGAGATTTCCGGACGGCTGAAGCTTTCTTT.

This clonotype was counted a few times. The genes are TRBV20-1 and TRBJ1-1; 8 bases fit TRBD1. The germline V gene encodes CDR1 DFQATT and CDR2 SNEGSKA (reference sequence). V shed 2 bases and J 5 bases; nucleotides not matched to a gene: 10. CDR3 size: 15 residues. CDR3 residues: CSARTQGALITEAFF. CDR3 DNA sequence: TGCAGTGCTAGAACGCAGGGGGCGTTAATAACTGAAGCTTTCTTT.

The rearrangement links TRBV13 to TRBJ2-7; 7 bases map to TRBD1. The germline V gene has CDR1 PRHDT and CDR2 FYEKMQ (reference sequence). The CDR3 runs to 13 residues. The ends lost 8 bases at V and 6 bases at J; junction bases unmatched: 10. The CDR3 coding sequence is TGTGCCAGCGGGACGTTACAGGGGATCGAGCAGTACTTC. Its protein is CASGTLQGIEQYF.

The gene calls are TRBV29-1 and TRBJ2-5, with 10 bases aligning to TRBD2. V shed 6 bases and J 5 bases; nucleotides not matched to a gene: 9. The CDR3 is made up of 14 amino acids. CDR1 is SQVTM and CDR2 is ANQGSEA in the germline V gene. Here the CDR3 DNA reads TGCAGCGTGGCGCCGGGACTAGCGACGGAGACCCAGTACTTC. It encodes CSVAPGLATETQYF. Looking up the rest from reference TRBV29-1 and TRBJ2-5 gives the full variable domain: SAVISQKPSRDICQRGTSLTIQCQVDSQVTMMFWYRQQPGQSLTLIATANQGSEATYESGFVIDKFPISRPNLTFSTLTVSNMSPEDSSIYLCSVAPGLATETQYFGPGTRLLVL.

This clonotype showed up just a few times. V gene TRBV18 combines with J gene TRBJ2-3; TRBD2 is a possible D gene (6 bases). Trimming took off 3 bases at V and 6 bases at J, with 10 bases between the two ends. CDR1 is KGHSH and CDR2 is LQKENI in the germline V gene. This CDR3 contains 13 residues. CDR3 DNA sequence: TGTGCCAGCTCACCGGGAGGTGGTGATACGCAGTATTTT. Translated, it gives CASSPGGGDTQYF.

In its sample, this clonotype was seen once. The CDR3 loop is CASSSRTSGRDYEQYF. For the CDR3, the DNA is TGTGCCAGCTCATCGAGGACTAGCGGGAGAGACTACGAGCAGTACTTC. The chain carries TRBV18 and TRBJ2-7, with 13 bases that match TRBD2. The CDR3 length is 16 residues. From germline, CDR1 is KGHSH and CDR2 LQKENI. V shed 5 bases and J 3 bases; nucleotides not matched to a gene: 7.

The V and J genes are TRBV9 and TRBJ2-7; the D gene is possibly TRBD2 (7 bases). The CDR3 is 14 amino acids. Germline loops: CDR1 SGDLS, CDR2 YYNGEE. The V gene lost 4 bases and the J gene lost 3 bases, with 14 bases spanning the gap. The CDR3, as DNA: TGTGCCAGCAGCCGAGGGGGGGACATCTACGAGCAGTACTTC. Its protein product is CASSRGGDIYEQYF.

Comment on this clonotype: Mismatch with germline at one junction end may stem from a read error. The gene calls are TRBV12-3 or TRBV12-4 and TRBJ2-1, with 12 bases lining up with TRBD2. The CDR3 runs to 15 residues. The CDR3 DNA follows: TGTGCCAGCAGCTCGACTAGCGGGAGCTTAAATGCGCAGTTCTTC. Its protein is CASSSTSGSLNAQFF.

This clonotype was seen a handful of times. The chain uses TRBV7-8 and TRBJ2-7, with 9 bases fitting TRBD2. The CDR3 spans 15 residues. Looked up from germline, CDR1 is SGHVS and CDR2 is FQNEAQ. With 4 bases clipped from V and 6 bases from J, the junction kept 10 bases outside the gene matches. The CDR3 nucleotides are TGTGCCAGCAGCTCCTTTAGCGGGAGAGAAGGCGAGCAGTACTTC. Encoded protein: CASSSFSGREGEQYF. The whole variable domain, remainder taken from reference TRBV7-8 and TRBJ2-7, is GAGVSQSPRYKVAKRGQDVALRCDPISGHVSLFWYQQALGQGPEFLTYFQNEAQLDKSGLPSDRFFAERPEGSVSTLKIQRTQQEDSAVYLCASSSFSGREGEQYFGPGTRLTVT.

The rearrangement links TRBV2 to TRBJ2-1, with D possibly matching TRBD2 (7 bases). CDR1 and CDR2 from the germline V gene are SNHLY and FYNNEI. This CDR3 is built from 13 residues. Between the trimmed V and J ends, which lost 6 bases and 9 bases, there was a span of 15 bases. This chain's CDR3 is CASRAGEGSEQFF. In nucleotides, the CDR3 is TGTGCCAGCAGGGCAGGGGAGGGTAGTGAGCAGTTCTTC.

This sequence joins TRBV12-3 or TRBV12-4 and TRBJ2-5; D gene uncertain. CDR3 length equals 15 residues. V lost 8 bases and J 2 bases, leaving 18 bases between the germline ends. The CDR3 DNA follows: TGTGCCAGCCAAAGTTTCGGTCTACCTCAAGAGACCCAGTACTTC. This sequence encodes CASQSFGLPQETQYF.